These 32 T cell receptor beta chains originate from one sample sequenced in a study of blood T cell repertoires in COVID-19. Clones were read by immunoSEQ multiplex PCR, and TCRdb kept only the in-frame ones, dropping some. The sample lists 65,000 to 90,000 clones, 80% to 95% occurring once. Sequencing was performed on peripheral blood. Receptors originate from a human donor in a cohort sampled during active COVID-19.

The chain recombines TRBV9 with TRBJ2-3, with TRBD1 matching 7 bases. Germline V gives CDR1 SGDLS, CDR2 YYNGEE. J lost 1 base, V lost 0 bases, and 2 bases had no gene match. The CDR3 has 15 amino acids. The CDR3 DNA sequence: TGTGCCAGCAGCGTAGCAGACAGGGGCACAGATACGCAGTATTTT. The encoded protein is CASSVADRGTDTQYF.

The chain joins TRBV5-1 to TRBJ2-1, with 9 bases matching TRBD2. The germline V gene encodes CDR1 SGHRS and CDR2 YFSETQ. The CDR3 consists of 15 residues. Germline trimming cut 6 bases from V and 7 bases from J; bases unmatched to any gene: 11. In DNA, the CDR3 is TGCGCCAGCAACGAAGCGCGGGGGGGAAGTAATGAGCAGTTCTTC. This codes for CASNEARGGSNEQFF.

The V gene is TRBV11-3, the J gene TRBJ2-7, with 7 bases matching TRBD1. With V trimmed by 3 bases and J by 6 bases, 5 bases remained unmatched. Germline loops: CDR1 SGHNT, CDR2 YENEEA. The CDR3 has 13 amino acids. The CDR3 DNA is TGTGCCAGCAGCTTGGGACAGCTAGGCGAGCAGTACTTC. Translated, it gives CASSLGQLGEQYF.

This clone was detected only once. J is TRBJ2-1 and V is TRBV5-1; 9 bases agree with TRBD2. Germline assignment: CDR1 SGHRS and CDR2 YFSETQ. V was clipped by 1 base and J by 8 bases; unmatched bases: 19. The length of the CDR3 is 19 residues. CDR3 residues: CASSLWAGGPSTVGDEQFF. The CDR3 bases are TGCGCCAGCAGCTTGTGGGCGGGGGGGCCTTCGACGGTGGGAGATGAGCAGTTCTTC. Looking up the rest from reference TRBV5-1 and TRBJ2-1 gives the full variable domain: KAGVTQTPRYLIKTRGQQVTLSCSPISGHRSVSWYQQTPGQGLQFLFEYFSETQRNKGNFPGRFSGRQFSNSRSEMNVSTLELGDSALYLCASSLWAGGPSTVGDEQFFGPGTRLTVL.

The CDR3 DNA follows: TGTGCCAGCAGTTACTCGACTAGCGGGGGTGCAGATACGCAGTATTTT. Amino acids: CASSYSTSGGADTQYF. The V call is TRBV6-2 or TRBV6-3, the J call TRBJ2-3, with 12 nucleotides matching TRBD2. V was clipped by 0 bases and J by 4 bases; unmatched bases: 2. The CDR3 has 16 amino acids. The germline V gene encodes CDR1 MNHEY and CDR2 SVGEGT.

V usage is TRBV10-3 and J usage is TRBJ2-5, with 12 bases lining up with TRBD2. V dropped 8 bases and J dropped 5; count of bases not matched to a gene: 6. This CDR3 contains 14 residues. Germline V gene lookup returns CDR1 ENHRY and CDR2 SYGVKD. The CDR3: CAIRGLAGSETQYF. The CDR3 nucleotides are TGTGCCATCCGTGGACTAGCGGGAAGCGAGACCCAGTACTTC.

The chain combines TRBV11-2 with TRBJ2-3; D is undetermined. CDR3 size: 14 residues. CDR1 SGHAT and CDR2 FQNNGV come from the germline V gene. Trimming took 5 bases from V and 6 from J, leaving 15 bases between them. CDR3 in amino acids: CASSPDSPTDTQYF. CDR3 bases: TGTGCCAGCAGCCCTGACTCTCCCACGGATACGCAGTATTTT.

This clone has just a few counts. This rearrangement joins TRBV5-1 to TRBJ1-6; D is ambiguous. Trimming took off 1 base at V and 14 bases at J, with 13 bases between the two ends. Germline V gene sequence: CDR1 SGHRS, CDR2 YFSETQ. The CDR3 has 13 amino acids. CDR3 in amino acids: CASSLFPGETLHF. In DNA form, the CDR3 reads TGCGCCAGCAGCTTGTTTCCCGGGGAAACCCTCCACTTT.

V usage is TRBV10-2 and J usage is TRBJ2-5, with a tentative D call TRBD1 (6 bases). Trimming removed 6 bases at V and 5 bases at J, with 19 bases between. Germline values: CDR1 WSHSY, CDR2 SAAADI. This CDR3 contains 15 residues. This chain's CDR3 is CASRTQGWPSETQYF. Here the CDR3 DNA reads TGCGCCAGCAGGACACAGGGATGGCCGTCGGAGACCCAGTACTTC.

The chain carries TRBV7-8 and TRBJ2-1; D is possibly TRBD2 (7 bases). The CDR3 contains 16 residues. Germline values: CDR1 SGHVS, CDR2 FQNEAQ. The V gene lost 1 base and the J gene lost 7 bases, with 17 bases spanning the gap. In DNA, the CDR3 is TGTGCCAGCAGCTTAGGACTGGGGGGGGCTACAAATGAGCAGTTCTTC. Its protein product is CASSLGLGGATNEQFF. Complete variable domain (other parts from reference TRBV7-8 and TRBJ2-1): GAGVSQSPRYKVAKRGQDVALRCDPISGHVSLFWYQQALGQGPEFLTYFQNEAQLDKSGLPSDRFFAERPEGSVSTLKIQRTQQEDSAVYLCASSLGLGGATNEQFFGPGTRLTVL.

The chain carries TRBV18 and TRBJ1-4, with 8 bases matching TRBD1. With 6 bases clipped from V and 8 bases from J, the junction kept 17 bases outside the gene matches. Germline CDR1 is KGHSH and CDR2 is LQKENI. The CDR3 has 17 amino acids. CDR3 loop: CASSPGQGTNGREKLFF. The CDR3 region has the DNA TGTGCCAGCTCCCCAGGACAGGGAACTAACGGAAGGGAAAAACTGTTTTTT.

The chain couples TRBV28 to TRBJ1-5; D is unresolved. This CDR3 is built from 14 residues. Germline CDR1 and CDR2: MDHEN and SYDVKM. The V gene lost 3 bases and the J gene lost 0 bases, with 6 bases spanning the gap. The DNA of the CDR3 is TGTGCCAGCAGTTTCGGAGATAGCAATCAGCCCCAGCATTTT. This encodes CASSFGDSNQPQHF.

The genes are TRBV6-5 and TRBJ2-5; 9 bases agree with TRBD1. The V gene's germline CDR1 is MNHEY and CDR2 SVGAGI. The CDR3 is made up of 15 amino acids. Unmatched junction bases numbered 12, after V lost 8 bases and J lost 5 bases. The CDR3 nucleotides read TGTGCCAGCCGAACAAGGGACAGGGCGAGGGAGACCCAGTACTTC. Its translation: CASRTRDRARETQYF.

The V gene is TRBV27, the J gene TRBJ2-5; D gene uncertain. V lost 8 bases and J lost 2, with 15 bases in between. From germline, CDR1 is MNHEY and CDR2 SMNVEV (reference sequence). The CDR3 covers 14 residues. The CDR3 DNA sequence: TGTGCCAGCCACCCCCATGCCCTACAAGAGACCCAGTACTTC. This translates into CASHPHALQETQYF.

The rearrangement joins TRBV5-5 to TRBJ1-2, with 10 bases identical to TRBD1. The CDR3 has 16 amino acids. Germline assignment: CDR1 SGHKS and CDR2 YYEKEE (reference sequence). The V and J ends lost 0 bases and 6 bases, in that order; junction bases with no gene match: 8. CDR3 sequence reads: CASSLEPLTGGDGYTF. The CDR3 bases are TGTGCCAGCAGCTTGGAACCCCTGACAGGGGGCGATGGCTACACCTTC.

This sequence joins TRBV4-2 and TRBJ2-2; tentatively, D is TRBD1 (6 bases). Germline V gene data show CDR1 as LGHNA and CDR2 as YNFKEQ. Trimming pared 1 base from V and 7 bases from J, leaving 13 bases between. This CDR3 has 15 residues. The CDR3 is CASSQVQGWGGELFF. The CDR3 DNA reads as TGTGCCAGCAGCCAAGTGCAGGGGTGGGGCGGGGAGCTGTTTTTT.

The chain is built from TRBV28 and TRBJ1-2; 10 nucleotides agree with TRBD1. Germline V gene lookup returns CDR1 MDHEN and CDR2 SYDVKM. V shed 6 bases, J shed 4 bases, and the junction held 8 bases outside the gene matches. The CDR3 has 15 residues. The CDR3: CASSGRQGATYGYTF. The CDR3 DNA is TGTGCCAGCAGCGGTCGACAGGGGGCCACCTATGGCTACACCTTC.

The CDR3 sequence is CASAKNTHGTPKETQYF. CDR3 nucleotide sequence: TGTGCCAGCGCTAAAAATACCCACGGGACTCCTAAAGAGACCCAGTACTTC. The rearrangement links TRBV3-1 (or the pseudogene TRBV3-2) to TRBJ2-5, with TRBD2 as a possible D gene (6 bases). The CDR3 is 17 residues long. The ends were cut back, 8 bases at V and 3 bases at J, with 25 bases in the middle. Per the germline V gene, CDR1 is LGHDT and CDR2 is YNNKEL (reference sequence).

The chain employs TRBV4-1 and TRBJ2-5, with 8 bases identical to TRBD2. Per germline, CDR1 MGHRA and CDR2 YSYEKL. CDR3 size: 16 residues. The V gene end was trimmed by 1 base and the J gene end by 3 bases; junction bases not matched to a gene: 7. For the CDR3, the DNA is TGCGCCAGCAGCCAAGGGGGACTAGTCCGCGAAGAGACCCAGTACTTC. Protein: CASSQGGLVREETQYF.

This clone was counted between two and nine times. This chain uses TRBV24-1 with TRBJ2-2; perhaps TRBD1 as D (6 bases). This CDR3 has 15 residues. Germline values: CDR1 KGHDR, CDR2 SFDVKD. The V gene lost 3 bases and the J gene lost 4 bases, with 11 bases spanning the gap. The CDR3 DNA follows: TGTGCCACCAGTGATACGACAGGCTCCACCGGGGAGCTGTTTTTT. This encodes CATSDTTGSTGELFF.

This clone was detected only once. V usage is TRBV7-8 and J usage is TRBJ2-7; D perhaps matches TRBD1 (6 bases). This CDR3 has 16 residues. Trimming shortened V by 0 bases and J by 3 bases, and 15 bases separated the two germline ends. From germline, CDR1 is SGHVS and CDR2 FQNEAQ. CDR3 sequence: CASSLALRGEHYEQYF. The CDR3 region has the DNA TGTGCCAGCAGCTTAGCGCTCAGGGGCGAGCACTACGAGCAGTACTTC.

V is TRBV28 and J is TRBJ2-6, with 14 bases matching TRBD2. V was pared by 6 bases and J by 5 bases, with 9 bases of the junction left unmatched. The CDR3 contains 18 residues. Germline assignment: CDR1 MDHEN and CDR2 SYDVKM. The CDR3: CASRLRLAGGLWANVLTF. Written as DNA, the CDR3 is TGTGCCAGCAGGCTTAGACTAGCGGGGGGGCTCTGGGCCAACGTCCTGACTTTC.

In its sample, this clone was seen once. The chain is built from TRBV29-1 and TRBJ1-2, with D hard to call. Trimming took off 3 bases at V and 6 bases at J, with 8 bases between the two ends. Germline V lookup: CDR1 SQVTM, CDR2 ANQGSEA. The CDR3 length is 11 residues. This CDR3 reads CSVEERNGYTF. Written as DNA, the CDR3 is TGCAGCGTTGAGGAGAGGAATGGCTACACCTTC.

The V gene is TRBV5-1, the J gene TRBJ1-2; tentative D call: TRBD1 (6 bases). The germline V gene encodes CDR1 SGHRS and CDR2 YFSETQ. Deletions cut 1 base from V and 4 bases from J, with 11 bases between. The CDR3 sequence is 14 residues long. The CDR3 loop reads CASSLTGLSYGYTF. As DNA, the CDR3 is TGCGCCAGCAGCTTGACAGGGTTGTCCTATGGCTACACCTTC. Full variable domain (missing parts from reference TRBV5-1 and TRBJ1-2): KAGVTQTPRYLIKTRGQQVTLSCSPISGHRSVSWYQQTPGQGLQFLFEYFSETQRNKGNFPGRFSGRQFSNSRSEMNVSTLELGDSALYLCASSLTGLSYGYTFGSGTRLTVV.

The rearrangement links TRBV12-1 to TRBJ2-1; the D call in the table, TRBD2, was not verified against the DNA. TRBV12-1 is deemed a pseudogene. This CDR3 has 10 residues. For the CDR3, the DNA is TGTGCCAGTAACGGACTAGGCAAGTTCTTC. Translated, it gives CASNGLGKFF.

This rearrangement joins TRBV5-6 to TRBJ2-4; 7 bases line up with TRBD2. Per germline, CDR1 SGHDT and CDR2 YYEEEE. J was trimmed by 1 base and V by 0 bases; bases with no gene match: 7. The CDR3 has 17 amino acids. The CDR3 DNA reads TGTGCCAGCAGCTTGGGTCCGAGCGGGGCCGCCAAAAACATTCAGTACTTC. It encodes CASSLGPSGAAKNIQYF.

The rearrangement links TRBV13 to TRBJ2-7; 7 nucleotides line up with TRBD2. Germline V gene data show CDR1 as PRHDT and CDR2 as FYEKMQ (reference sequence). V shed 5 bases, J shed 5 bases, and the junction held 9 bases outside the gene matches. The CDR3 sequence is 14 residues long. CDR3 coding DNA: TGTGCCAGCAGCGAAGGACTAGTAAACAACGAGCAGTACTTC. Translating it yields CASSEGLVNNEQYF. Using reference TRBV13 and TRBJ2-7 for the parts outside the CDR3, the full variable domain is AAGVIQSPRHLIKEKRETATLKCYPIPRHDTVYWYQQGPGQDPQFLISFYEKMQSDKGSIPDRFSAQQFSDYHSELNMSSLELGDSALYFCASSEGLVNNEQYFGPGTRLTVT.

The CDR3 region has the DNA TGCAGCGTTTTGACAGGGCGGGAAGGCGAGCAGTACTTC. It yields the protein CSVLTGREGEQYF. The rearrangement links TRBV29-1 to TRBJ2-7, with D perhaps TRBD1 (7 bases). Trimming took 5 bases from V and 6 from J, leaving 17 bases between them. CDR3 length equals 13 residues. Germline CDR1 reads SQVTM; CDR2 reads ANQGSEA.

The rearrangement links TRBV5-6 to TRBJ2-6; D ambiguous. The V end was cut by 4 bases, the J end by 6 bases, with 14 bases between. Per germline, CDR1 SGHDT and CDR2 YYEEEE. CDR3 length equals 15 residues. CDR3 nucleotides: TGTGCCAGCAGCGTTTTTGTGTCGGTGGCCAACGTCCTGACTTTC. This translates into CASSVFVSVANVLTF.

The rearrangement joins TRBV15 to TRBJ1-4, with D unclear. Germline-derived CDR1 and CDR2 are LNHNV and YYDKDF (reference sequence). This CDR3 is built from 14 residues. V was clipped by 0 bases and J by 10 bases, with 12 bases between them. The chain's CDR3 is CATSRDGGLGKLFF. The CDR3 DNA sequence: TGTGCCACCAGCAGAGATGGCGGCCTTGGAAAACTGTTTTTT.

This chain joins TRBV6-5 and TRBJ2-1, with 8 bases matching TRBD2. The J segment lost 2 bases and the V segment lost 10 bases, leaving 10 bases of the junction unmatched. The CDR3 has 15 residues. The germline CDR1 and CDR2 sequences are MNHEY and SVGAGI. The CDR3 nucleotides are TGTGCCACCCAGGGACGGGGGGGGACCTACAATGAGCAGTTCTTC. Amino acids: CATQGRGGTYNEQFF.

A word on this clone: Distinct nucleotide sequences in the sample also encode this CDR3. The chain joins TRBV11-2 to TRBJ1-1; D is ambiguous. V lost 2 bases, J lost 1 base, and 8 bases lay in between. The CDR3 is 14 amino acids. In germline, CDR1 is SGHAT, CDR2 FQNNGV. In DNA form, the CDR3 reads TGTGCCAGCAGCTTACTGGGAGGGAACACTGAAGCTTTCTTT. Amino acids: CASSLLGGNTEAFF. Together with reference TRBV11-2 and TRBJ1-1, the CDR3 gives the full variable domain: EAGVAQSPRYKIIEKRQSVAFWCNPISGHATLYWYQQILGQGPKLLIQFQNNGVVDDSQLPKDRFSAERLKGVDSTLKIQPAKLEDSAVYLCASSLLGGNTEAFFGQGTRLTVV.